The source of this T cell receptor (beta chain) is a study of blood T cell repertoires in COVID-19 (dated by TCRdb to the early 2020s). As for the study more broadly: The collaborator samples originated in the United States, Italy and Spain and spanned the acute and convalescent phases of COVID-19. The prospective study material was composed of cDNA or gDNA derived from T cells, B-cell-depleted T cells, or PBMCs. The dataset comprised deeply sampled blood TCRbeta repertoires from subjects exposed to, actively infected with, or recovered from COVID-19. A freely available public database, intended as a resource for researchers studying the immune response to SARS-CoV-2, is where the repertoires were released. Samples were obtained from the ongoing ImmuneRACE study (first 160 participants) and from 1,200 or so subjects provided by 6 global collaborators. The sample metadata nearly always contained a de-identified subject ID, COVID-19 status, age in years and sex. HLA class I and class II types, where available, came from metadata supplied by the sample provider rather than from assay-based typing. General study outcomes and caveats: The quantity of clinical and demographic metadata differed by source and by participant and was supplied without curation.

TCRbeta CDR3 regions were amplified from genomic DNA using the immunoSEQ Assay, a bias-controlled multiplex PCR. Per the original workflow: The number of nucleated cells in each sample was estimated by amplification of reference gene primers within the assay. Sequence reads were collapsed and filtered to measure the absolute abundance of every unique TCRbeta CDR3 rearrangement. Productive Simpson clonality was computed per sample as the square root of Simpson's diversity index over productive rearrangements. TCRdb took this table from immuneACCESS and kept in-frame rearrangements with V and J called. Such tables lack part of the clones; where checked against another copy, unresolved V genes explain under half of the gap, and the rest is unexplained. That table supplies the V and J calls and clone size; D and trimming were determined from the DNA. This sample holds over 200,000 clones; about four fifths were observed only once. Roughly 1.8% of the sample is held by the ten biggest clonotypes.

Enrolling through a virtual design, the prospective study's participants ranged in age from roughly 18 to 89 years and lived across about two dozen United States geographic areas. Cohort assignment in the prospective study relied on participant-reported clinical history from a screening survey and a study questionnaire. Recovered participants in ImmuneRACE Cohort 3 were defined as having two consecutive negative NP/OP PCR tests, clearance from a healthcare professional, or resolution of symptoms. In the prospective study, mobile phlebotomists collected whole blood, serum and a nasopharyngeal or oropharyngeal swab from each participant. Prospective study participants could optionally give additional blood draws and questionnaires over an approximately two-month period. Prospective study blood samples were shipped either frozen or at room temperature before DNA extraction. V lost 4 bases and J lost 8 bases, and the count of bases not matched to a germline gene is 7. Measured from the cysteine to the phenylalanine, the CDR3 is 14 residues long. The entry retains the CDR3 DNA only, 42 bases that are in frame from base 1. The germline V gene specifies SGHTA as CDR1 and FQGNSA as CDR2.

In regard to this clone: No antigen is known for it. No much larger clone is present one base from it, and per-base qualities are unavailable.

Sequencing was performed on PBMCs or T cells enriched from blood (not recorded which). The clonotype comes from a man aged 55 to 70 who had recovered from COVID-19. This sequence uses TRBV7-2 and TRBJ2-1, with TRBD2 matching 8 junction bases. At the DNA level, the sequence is TGTGCCAGCAGCTCCTACCGAGCGGGGGATGAGCAGTTCTTC. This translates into CASSSYRAGDEQFF. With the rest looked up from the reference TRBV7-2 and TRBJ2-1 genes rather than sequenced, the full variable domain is GAGVSQSPSNKVTEKGKDVELRCDPISGHTALYWYRQSLGQGLEFLIYFQGNSAPDKSGLPSDRFSAERTGGSVSTLTIQRTQQEDSAVYLCASSSYRAGDEQFFGPGTRLTVL.